This is a list of T cell receptor beta chains from one sample in a study of T-cell memory formation after mild COVID-19. MiXCR was run by TCRdb on the 5' RACE reads, yielding one entry per CDR3 protein. The table records some 490,000 distinct CDR3 sequences, about 18% of them present only once. The specimen was PBMCs or a T cell subset sorted from them (not recorded which). The receptor source for this set is an adult woman who had mild COVID-19 (a few samples of this study predate the infection). Cell type and time point are not known. Each CDR3 is given with its conserved first and last residue. D genes are given only for firm matches. Rows may omit the clone size; those that give it use once, few, many or a size class.

clone_size | j_call | d_call | v_call | cdr3_length | cdr3_nt | cdr3_aa
few | TRBJ2-1 | TRBD2 | TRBV20-1 | 16 | TGCAGTGCTAGAGCCCTAGCGGGTTCCTCCTACAATGAGCAGTTCTTC | CSARALAGSSYNEQFF
many | TRBJ1-2 | . | TRBV24-1 | 16 | TGTGCCACCAGTGACCGACGACAGGCGTCTAACTATGGCTACACCTTC | CATSDRRQASNYGYTF
few | TRBJ1-1 | TRBD1 | TRBV7-9 | 14 | TGTGCCAGCAGCTTAGCCTCGGGACAGGGTGAAGCTTTCTTT | CASSLASGQGEAFF
. | TRBJ2-3 | . | TRBV12-3/TRBV12-4 | 14 | TGTGCCAGCAGTTTGGGGCGATCCGGAGATACGCAGTATTTT | CASSLGRSGDTQYF
. | TRBJ1-5 | . | TRBV4-1 | 15 | TGCGCCAGCAGCCAAGATGACGGGAGTCATCGGCCCCAGCATTTT | CASSQDDGSHRPQHF
. | TRBJ2-3 | TRBD2 | TRBV6-5 | 15 | TGTGCCAGCAGTTACTCTAGTGCGGGAGGAGATACGCAGTATTTT | CASSYSSAGGDTQYF
few | TRBJ2-2 | . | TRBV5-4 | 13 | TGTGCCAGCAGCACCCAGGGGACCGGGGAGCTGTTTTTT | CASSTQGTGELFF
. | TRBJ2-2 | . | TRBV29-1 | 15 | TGCAGCGTTCGGGGGAAGGAAGGGAACACCGGGGAGCTGTTTTTT | CSVRGKEGNTGELFF
few | TRBJ2-1 | TRBD2 | TRBV2 | 15 | TGTGCCAGCAGTGAACCTAGCGGGGGACGGAATGAGCAGTTCTTC | CASSEPSGGRNEQFF
few | TRBJ1-1 | . | TRBV6-5 | 14 | TGTGCCAGCAGTTACAGGGTCCTCGGCACTGAAGCTTTCTTT | CASSYRVLGTEAFF
. | TRBJ2-5 | TRBD2 | TRBV25-1 | 14 | TGTGCCAGCAGTGAAGGGAGGGGATTCGAGACCCAGTACTTC | CASSEGRGFETQYF
. | TRBJ2-5 | TRBD2 | TRBV5-4 | 14 | TGTGCTTCGGGACTAGCGGGGGACCAAGAGACCCAGTACTTC | CASGLAGDQETQYF
few | TRBJ2-5 | . | TRBV5-6 | 13 | TGTGCCAGCAGCCCCCGTTCGAGAGAGACCCAGTACTTC | CASSPRSRETQYF
. | TRBJ2-1 | . | TRBV30 | 11 | TGTGCCTGGAGTGTAGGCGCGGGGCAGTTCTTC | CAWSVGAGQFF
. | TRBJ1-1 | . | TRBV3-1 | 16 | TGTGCCAGCAGCCGGCGGTCAGGATATAAACTTGTTGAAGCTTTCTTT | CASSRRSGYKLVEAFF
. | TRBJ1-4 | TRBD1 | TRBV12-3/TRBV12-4 | 15 | TGTGCCAGCAGCCTGACAGGGGCCCGGGAGGGAAAACTGTTTTTT | CASSLTGAREGKLFF
few | TRBJ2-3 | TRBD2 | TRBV6-5 | 17 | TGTGCCAGCAGTGCCGGGACTAGCGGGGGGTCCACAGATACGCAGTATTTT | CASSAGTSGGSTDTQYF
. | TRBJ2-1 | . | TRBV10-3 | 18 | TGTGCCATCAGTGCCGCTCTGGTCCCAGGGGGGGCGGGCAATGAGCAGTTCTTC | CAISAALVPGGAGNEQFF
few | TRBJ2-3 | . | TRBV7-2 | 14 | TGTGCCAGCACCGAGCTGGGGAGCACAGATACGCAGTATTTT | CASTELGSTDTQYF
. | TRBJ2-7 | . | TRBV19 | 15 | TGTGCCAGTAGTATAGCTAGGCAAAACTTCTACGAGCAGTACTTC | CASSIARQNFYEQYF
few | TRBJ2-7 | . | TRBV6-1 | 12 | TGTGCCAGCAGTGAACAGGGCTGGGCGCAGTACTTC | CASSEQGWAQYF
. | TRBJ1-1 | . | TRBV2 | 11 | TGTGCCAGCAGGCAAAACCTTGAAGCTTTCTTT | CASRQNLEAFF
. | TRBJ1-1 | . | TRBV5-1 | 14 | TGCGCCAGCAGCTTGGTGGGGAAGAACACTGAAGCTTTCTTT | CASSLVGKNTEAFF
. | TRBJ2-1 | . | TRBV7-6 | 14 | TGTGCCAGCAGCTTACGGGTGGGAGGATATGAGCAGTTCTTC | CASSLRVGGYEQFF
few | TRBJ1-1 | TRBD1 | TRBV5-4 | 16 | TGTGCCAGCAGCTTCGGGACAGGGCGGGTGGGCACTGAAGCTTTCTTT | CASSFGTGRVGTEAFF
. | TRBJ2-2 | . | TRBV30 | 15 | TGTGCCTGGAGTGTAGAGGGAAGGGACACCGGGGAGCTGTTTTTT | CAWSVEGRDTGELFF
once | TRBJ1-5 | TRBD1 | TRBV6-6 | 14 | TGTGCCAGCACTGACAGGGTGGGCAATCAGCCCCAGCATTTT | CASTDRVGNQPQHF
. | TRBJ1-2 | TRBD1 | TRBV6-5 | 16 | TGTGCCAGCAGCAAAACCGTGACAGGGGGCAGCTATGGCTACACCTTC | CASSKTVTGGSYGYTF
. | TRBJ2-4 | TRBD1 | TRBV7-9 | 16 | TGTGCCAGCAGCTCCACAGGGGCCCTAGCCAAAAACATTCAGTACTTC | CASSSTGALAKNIQYF
. | TRBJ1-5 | . | TRBV4-3 | 15 | TGCGCCAGCAGCCAAGACTTTGGGGCCAATCAGCCCCAGCATTTT | CASSQDFGANQPQHF
. | TRBJ2-1 | TRBD1 | TRBV20-1 | 13 | TGCAGTGCTGACGGGGACAGGGGTTATGAGCAGTTCTTC | CSADGDRGYEQFF
. | TRBJ1-3 | . | TRBV7-6 | 17 | TGTGCCAGCAGCTTAGCCCCCTTGACAGAAACTGGAAACACCATATATTTT | CASSLAPLTETGNTIYF
. | TRBJ1-2 | TRBD1 | TRBV6-1 | 17 | TGTGCCAGCAGTGAGTGGGACAGGGGGCCTCCTAACTATGGCTACACCTTC | CASSEWDRGPPNYGYTF